A selection of T cell receptor beta chains follows, all from one sample in a study of regulatory T cells in long-lasting Graves disease. TCRdb processed the multiplex PCR reads anew with MiXCR; each CDR3 protein has one entry. This sample carries about 200,000 distinct CDR3 sequences, around 20% of them seen once, and the ten largest clones take 12%. The data also belong to a second study, concerning T cells in Graves' hyperthyroidism and ophthalmopathy.

Material: peripheral blood mononuclear cells (PBMCs), obtained at new diagnosis, from a patient treated with antithyroid drugs. These receptors all come from a woman in her 30s with Graves disease. Each CDR3 is given with its conserved first and last residue. The D gene is left open where the match is weak. Size is omitted from some rows. Given values are once, few, many or a class for expanded clones.

v_call	d_call	j_call	clone_size	cdr3_aa	cdr3_nt
TRBV30	TRBD1	TRBJ1-4	many	CASLKPGQQKLFF	TGTGCCTCGCTTAAACCGGGACAGCAAAAACTGTTTTTT
TRBV7-6	-	TRBJ2-5	many	CASSLGGVGETQYF	TGTGCCAGCAGTTTAGGAGGGGTGGGAGAGACCCAGTACTTC
TRBV28	-	TRBJ1-1	many	CASSLVLPAPEAFF	TGTGCCAGCAGTTTAGTCCTGCCGGCACCGGAAGCTTTCTTT
TRBV15	TRBD1	TRBJ2-3	many	CATSRAQGADTQYF	TGTGCCACCAGCAGAGCGCAGGGGGCAGATACGCAGTATTTT
TRBV29-1	TRBD1	TRBJ1-5	many	CSVSPGGNNQPQHF	TGCAGCGTCTCTCCAGGGGGTAACAATCAGCCCCAGCATTTT
TRBV19	TRBD1	TRBJ1-5	many	CASSIERDRVVYQPQHF	TGTGCCAGTAGTATAGAAAGGGACAGGGTTGTGTATCAGCCCCAGCATTTT
TRBV5-1	TRBD2	TRBJ2-3	many	CASSPRRGLAAASTDTQYF	TGCGCCAGCAGCCCCAGGCGGGGACTAGCGGCCGCTAGCACAGATACGCAGTATTTT
TRBV7-2	-	TRBJ2-1	many	CASSYQRSFRGEQFF	TGTGCCAGCAGCTACCAGCGGAGCTTCCGCGGTGAGCAGTTCTTC
TRBV30	-	TRBJ1-2	-	CAWVGGFYGYTF	TGTGCCTGGGTGGGCGGGTTCTATGGCTACACCTTC
TRBV7-2	-	TRBJ1-3	many	CASSPTGTSGNTIYF	TGTGCCAGCAGCCCCACAGGGACCTCTGGAAACACCATATATTTT
TRBV30	-	TRBJ1-5	many	CAWSVLREQGPQHF	TGTGCCTGGAGTGTACTGAGGGAGCAAGGGCCCCAGCATTTT
TRBV6-2/TRBV6-3	-	TRBJ2-7	many	CASSYRGSSYEQYF	TGTGCCAGCAGTTATAGGGGGAGCTCCTACGAGCAGTACTTC
TRBV11-2	-	TRBJ2-3	many	CASRRWGDSTDTQYF	TGTGCCAGCAGACGATGGGGGGATAGCACAGATACGCAGTATTTT
TRBV3-1	-	TRBJ2-7	many	CASSPFGQGGDEQYF	TGTGCCAGCAGCCCTTTCGGGCAGGGCGGCGACGAGCAGTACTTC
TRBV20-1	-	TRBJ1-5	many	CSARDGMKPQHF	TGCAGTGCTAGAGATGGAATGAAGCCCCAGCATTTT